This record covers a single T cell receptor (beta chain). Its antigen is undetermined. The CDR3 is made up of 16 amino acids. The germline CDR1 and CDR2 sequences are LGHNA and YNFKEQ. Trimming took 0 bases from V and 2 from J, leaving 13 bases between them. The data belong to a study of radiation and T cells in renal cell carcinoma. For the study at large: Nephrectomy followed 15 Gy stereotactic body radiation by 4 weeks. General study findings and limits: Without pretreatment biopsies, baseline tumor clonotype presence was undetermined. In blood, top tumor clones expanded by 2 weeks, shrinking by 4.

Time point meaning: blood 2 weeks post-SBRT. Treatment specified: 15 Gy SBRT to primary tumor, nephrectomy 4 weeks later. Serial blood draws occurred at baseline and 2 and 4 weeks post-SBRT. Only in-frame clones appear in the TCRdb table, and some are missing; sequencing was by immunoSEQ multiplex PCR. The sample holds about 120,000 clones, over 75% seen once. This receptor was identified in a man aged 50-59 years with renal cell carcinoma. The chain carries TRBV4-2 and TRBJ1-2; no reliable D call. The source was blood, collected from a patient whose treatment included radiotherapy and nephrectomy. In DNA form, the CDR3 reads TGTGCCAGCAGCCAAGATACATCTCTACCGAACTATGGCTACACCTTC. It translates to CASSQDTSLPNYGYTF.